This passage covers 28 T cell receptor beta chains from one sample sequenced in a study of T cell repertoires in cytomegalovirus infection. Each CDR3 protein gets one entry after TCRdb re-called the reads with MiXCR. The data hold 250,000 to 350,000 distinct CDR3 sequences, with over 20% observed a single time. Source material: PBMCs. The source is a human donor in good health (CMV status not recorded). Some clones in this sample may be carry-over from other donors' samples.

A few counts support this clonotype. DNA of the CDR3: TGTGCCAGCAGCCCAGTAGGGGGGCGCGAGACCCAGTACTTC. Translated: CASSPVGGRETQYF. This chain connects TRBV11-2 to TRBJ2-5; D may be TRBD1 or TRBD2 (6 bases each). The V and J ends lost 5 bases and 5 bases respectively, with 15 bases between them. Germline CDR1 reads SGHAT; CDR2 reads FQNNGV. The CDR3 is 14 residues long.

V and J are TRBV2 and TRBJ1-5, with TRBD1 matching 9 bases. Germline V gives CDR1 SNHLY, CDR2 FYNNEI. J gave up 6 bases and V 8 bases, and 11 bases lay outside the gene matches. The CDR3 loop spans 15 amino acids. Here the CDR3 reads CASQPTGGLFQPQHF. The CDR3 coding sequence is TGTGCCAGCCAGCCAACAGGGGGCTTGTTTCAGCCCCAGCATTTT.

This chain uses TRBV4-3 with TRBJ1-2; no firm D call. CDR3 size: 13 residues. The V gene lost 2 bases and the J gene lost 8 bases, with 12 bases spanning the gap. Germline V gene lookup returns CDR1 LGHNA and CDR2 YSLEER. This chain's CDR3 is CASSQLPLGGYTF. The CDR3 region has the DNA TGCGCCAGCAGCCAACTTCCCCTCGGGGGCTACACCTTC.

The chain combines TRBV6-2 or TRBV6-3 with TRBJ2-1; 8 nucleotides agree with TRBD2. CDR3 length: 16 amino acids. Per the germline V gene, CDR1 is MNHEY and CDR2 is SVGEGT. V was clipped by 2 bases and J by 7 bases; unmatched bases: 10. CDR3 DNA: TGTGCCAGCAGTTACCTTCTTATAGCGGGAAAGAATGAGCAGTTCTTC. This translates into CASSYLLIAGKNEQFF.

This clonotype was seen a handful of times. The V and J genes are TRBV7-6 and TRBJ1-5, with D possibly being TRBD1 (5 bases). Trimming cost V 4 bases and J 3 bases, with 10 bases left between them. The CDR3 totals 14 residues. Germline assignment: CDR1 SGHVS and CDR2 FNYEAQ. The CDR3 DNA reads TGTGCCAGCAGCTCCACAGGTTACAATCAGCCCCAGCATTTT. Protein: CASSSTGYNQPQHF.

This clonotype was picked up a small number of times. The J gene is TRBJ2-3, the V gene TRBV11-2, with 9 positions matching TRBD1. V shed 7 bases and J 12 bases; nucleotides not matched to a gene: 11. Germline V lookup: CDR1 SGHAT, CDR2 FQNNGV. CDR3 length equals 13 residues. Here the CDR3 DNA reads TGTGCCAGCACCCTTTTTCGGGACAGGGAACAGTATTTT. Translating gives CASTLFRDREQYF.

At least ten counts were recorded for this clonotype. CDR3 nucleotide sequence: TGTGCCAGCAGCATGGGGACAGGGGCTCGTGGAAACACCATATATTTT. Translated: CASSMGTGARGNTIYF. The V call is TRBV7-9, the J call TRBJ1-3; 10 bases align to TRBD1. The CDR3 has 16 residues. CDR1 is SEHNR and CDR2 is FQNEAQ in the germline V gene (reference sequence). The junction had 7 bases not matched to a gene; V was cut back by 5 bases and J by 3 bases. The full variable domain, completed using reference TRBV7-9 and TRBJ1-3, is DTGVSQNPRHKITKRGQNVTFRCDPISEHNRLYWYRQTLGQGPEFLTYFQNEAQLEKSRLLSDRFSAERPKGSFSTLEIQRTEQGDSAMYLCASSMGTGARGNTIYFGEGSWLTVV.

The chain uses TRBV6-7 and TRBJ2-5, with a weak D call TRBD1 (6 bases). TRBV6-7 carries the ORF label, with uncertain function. V was trimmed by 7 bases and J by 5 bases, leaving 26 bases between them. The CDR3 spans 17 residues. CDR3 in DNA: TGTGCCAGCATCTACCCGGACACCCAGGGGCCATGTGAGACCCAGTACTTC. Translation: CASIYPDTQGPCETQYF.

This clonotype showed up just a few times. V usage is TRBV6-2 or TRBV6-3 and J usage is TRBJ2-4; D unclear. The germline V and J ends were trimmed by 2 bases and 8 bases, with 7 bases remaining between them. The CDR3 totals 12 residues. The germline CDR1 and CDR2 sequences are MNHEY and SVGEGT. CDR3 bases: TGTGCCAGCAGTTACCGTAGGGACATTCAGTACTTC. This codes for CASSYRRDIQYF.

This clonotype was seen only a few times. The V gene is TRBV2, the J gene TRBJ1-1; tentatively, D is TRBD1 (6 bases). The CDR3 loop spans 13 amino acids. Trimming left V 6 bases short and J 8 bases short, with 16 bases between. Per the germline V gene, CDR1 is SNHLY and CDR2 is FYNNEI. As DNA, the CDR3 is TGTGCCAGCAGGGGGACAACGAAACAGGAAGCTTTCTTT. The encoded protein is CASRGTTKQEAFF. Combining the CDR3 with reference TRBV2 and TRBJ1-1 gives the whole variable domain EPEVTQTPSHQVTQMGQEVILRCVPISNHLYFYWYRQILGQKVEFLVSFYNNEISEKSEIFDDQFSVERPDGSNFTLKIRSTKLEDSAMYFCASRGTTKQEAFFGQGTRLTVV.

There are many counts of this clonotype. The chain combines TRBV7-2 with TRBJ2-1, with 9 bases aligning to TRBD2. This CDR3 spans 17 amino acids. The germline CDR1 and CDR2 sequences are SGHTA and FQGNSA. The V and J ends lost 5 bases and 3 bases, in that order; junction bases with no gene match: 11. The CDR3 loop is CASSEGGSGRFYNEQFF. CDR3 DNA sequence: TGTGCCAGCAGCGAAGGGGGAAGCGGGAGGTTCTACAATGAGCAGTTCTTC.

This rearrangement joins TRBV27 to TRBJ1-5; no firm D call. Germline loops: CDR1 MNHEY, CDR2 SMNVEV (reference sequence). This CDR3 has 15 residues. The V end lost 10 bases, the J end lost 1 base, and 17 bases lay between the germline ends. The CDR3 sequence: CATRALSPSNQPQHF. Written as DNA, the CDR3 is TGTGCCACCCGAGCACTATCCCCAAGCAATCAGCCCCAGCATTTT.

This sequence joins TRBV20-1 and TRBJ2-1; 7 positions agree with TRBD2. CDR3 length: 15 amino acids. Per the germline V gene, CDR1 is DFQATT and CDR2 is SNEGSKA (reference sequence). The J segment lost 4 bases and the V segment lost 4 bases, leaving 10 bases of the junction unmatched. CDR3 region: CSANPLAEVYNEQFF. Here the CDR3 DNA reads TGCAGTGCTAACCCTCTAGCGGAGGTTTACAATGAGCAGTTCTTC.

This chain joins TRBV6-2 or TRBV6-3 and TRBJ1-5; TRBD1 might be the D (5 bases). Germline CDR1 MNHEY, CDR2 SVGEGT. The CDR3 extends over 14 amino acids. V was shortened by 5 bases and J by 1 base, with 9 bases between the two germline ends. Written as DNA, the CDR3 is TGTGCCAGCAGTCGGACACGAAGCAATCAGCCCCAGCATTTT. The encoded protein is CASSRTRSNQPQHF.

The V gene is TRBV5-1, the J gene TRBJ2-2, with D tentatively TRBD1 (6 bases). Trimming shortened V by 3 bases and J by 0 bases, and 9 bases separated the two germline ends. The CDR3 totals 15 residues. Germline loops: CDR1 SGHRS, CDR2 YFSETQ. The CDR3 region has the DNA TGCGCCAGCAGCTCCACAGGGACGAACACCGGGGAGCTGTTTTTT. Residues: CASSSTGTNTGELFF.

Ten or more counts support this clonotype. The chain couples TRBV7-2 to TRBJ2-4; no firm D call. Trimming cost V 5 bases and J 10 bases, with 21 bases left between them. The CDR3 is made up of 15 amino acids. Germline CDR1 is SGHTA and CDR2 is FQGNSA. The CDR3 DNA reads as TGTGCCAGCAGCCCCTTCGTCGGGCAGGTGGGGATTCAGTACTTC. This translates into CASSPFVGQVGIQYF.

This clonotype was counted once. The chain is built from TRBV7-3 and TRBJ1-5; tentatively, D is TRBD1 (6 bases). The CDR3 runs to 11 residues. V lost 5 bases and J lost 11, with 10 bases in between. Germline V gives CDR1 SGHTA, CDR2 FQGTGA. CDR3 loop: CASSREGAQHF. CDR3 in DNA: TGTGCCAGCAGCCGCGAGGGGGCCCAGCATTTT.

This clonotype was seen repeatedly, ten times or more. J is TRBJ2-3 and V is TRBV7-2; the D gene is possibly TRBD1 (5 bases). The CDR3 loop spans 15 amino acids. Trimming took 1 base from V and 2 from J, leaving 10 bases between them. Germline CDR1 is SGHTA and CDR2 is FQGNSA. CDR3 sequence reads: CASSLGSGFTDTQYF. The CDR3 nucleotides are TGTGCCAGCAGCTTAGGGTCAGGGTTCACAGATACGCAGTATTTT.

This clonotype was seen a few times. The V call is TRBV6-5, the J call TRBJ1-6, with D possibly being TRBD1 (5 bases). Germline V gives CDR1 MNHEY, CDR2 SVGAGI. The CDR3 extends over 12 amino acids. V lost 11 bases, J lost 8 bases, and 13 bases lay in between. The CDR3 DNA reads as TGTGCCGTCCGGCGGGGGGATTCACCCCTCCACTTT. It is translated as CAVRRGDSPLHF.

The gene calls are TRBV7-9 and TRBJ2-5, with 10 bases fitting TRBD2. CDR1 and CDR2 (germline): SEHNR, FQNEAQ (reference sequence). This CDR3 contains 15 residues. V shed 5 bases, J shed 5 bases, and the junction held 8 bases outside the gene matches. CDR3 nucleotide sequence: TGTGCCAGCAGCCGGTGGCTAGCGGGAGTTGAGACCCAGTACTTC. Translated: CASSRWLAGVETQYF.

This clonotype was detected many times. The CDR3 spells CASSSGGENSPLHF. CDR3 bases: TGTGCCAGCAGCTCCGGGGGGGAGAATTCACCCCTCCACTTT. The rearrangement links TRBV7-3 to TRBJ1-6, with D perhaps matching TRBD1 (5 bases). The length of the CDR3 is 14 residues. The germline gives CDR1 SGHTA, CDR2 FQGTGA. The V gene lost 4 bases and the J gene lost 7 bases, with 11 bases spanning the gap. The variable domain in full, completed from reference TRBV7-3 and TRBJ1-6, reads GAGVSQTPSNKVTEKGKYVELRCDPISGHTALYWYRQSLGQGPEFLIYFQGTGAADDSGLPNDRFFAVRPEGSVSTLKIQRTERGDSAVYLCASSSGGENSPLHFGNGTRLTVT.

V usage is TRBV2 and J usage is TRBJ2-7, with D possibly being TRBD1 or TRBD2 (5 bases each). Per the germline V gene, CDR1 is SNHLY and CDR2 is FYNNEI. Trimming cost V 11 bases and J 1 base, with 18 bases left between them. The CDR3 is made up of 14 amino acids. The CDR3 reads CASTGQGGSYEQYF. CDR3 coding DNA: TGTGCCTCCACGGGGCAGGGCGGTTCCTACGAGCAGTACTTC.

The genes are TRBV28 and TRBJ2-7; TRBD1 aligns across 8 bases. This CDR3 spans 15 amino acids. Germline loops: CDR1 MDHEN, CDR2 SYDVKM. V gave up 6 bases and J gave up 0 bases; unmatched junction bases: 7. The CDR3 bases are TGTGCCAGCAGCCTACAAACAGGGGGCTCCTACGAGCAGTACTTC. Its translation: CASSLQTGGSYEQYF.

A few counts support this clonotype. The genes are TRBV7-9 and TRBJ1-5; possibly TRBD1 for D (5 bases). The CDR3 extends over 13 amino acids. V shed 8 bases and J shed 6 bases, with 14 bases lying between them. The germline CDR1 and CDR2 sequences are SEHNR and FQNEAQ (reference sequence). CDR3 amino acids: CASAERDAQPQHF. The DNA for the CDR3 is TGTGCCAGCGCCGAGAGGGACGCTCAGCCCCAGCATTTT.

This clonotype was recorded at least ten times. V is TRBV7-2 and J is TRBJ2-3; tentatively, D is TRBD1 (5 bases). Trimming removed 2 bases from V and 4 bases from J, with 13 bases in between. The CDR3 has 15 amino acids. Germline V gives CDR1 SGHTA, CDR2 FQGNSA. The CDR3 sequence is CASSLQGFQADTQYF. DNA for the CDR3: TGTGCCAGCAGCTTACAGGGTTTTCAGGCAGATACGCAGTATTTT.

V usage is TRBV5-6 and J usage is TRBJ2-5; a possible D gene is TRBD2 (5 bases). This CDR3 is 15 amino acids long. V was trimmed by 0 bases and J by 2 bases, leaving 11 bases between them. Germline CDR1 reads SGHDT; CDR2 reads YYEEEE. CDR3 protein: CASSLGIWEQETQYF. For the CDR3, the DNA is TGTGCCAGCAGCTTGGGGATCTGGGAGCAAGAGACCCAGTACTTC. Full variable domain (outside the CDR3, taken from reference TRBV5-6 and TRBJ2-5): DAGVTQSPTHLIKTRGQQVTLRCSPKSGHDTVSWYQQALGQGPQFIFQYYEEEERQRGNFPDRFSGHQFPNYSSELNVNALLLGDSALYLCASSLGIWEQETQYFGPGTRLLVL.

Many counts were recorded for this clonotype. V is TRBV7-2 and J is TRBJ2-7; D is unclear. Trimming cost V 2 bases and J 2 bases, with 10 bases left between them. CDR1 is SGHTA, CDR2 FQGNSA, per germline. CDR3 length: 14 amino acids. The chain's CDR3 is CASSLKRTAYEQYF. In nucleotides, the CDR3 is TGTGCCAGCAGCTTAAAGAGGACCGCCTACGAGCAGTACTTC.

V is TRBV7-2 and J is TRBJ2-7; the D call may be TRBD1 or TRBD2 (7 bases each). The CDR3 loop spans 12 amino acids. Germline values: CDR1 SGHTA, CDR2 FQGNSA. The V gene lost 5 bases and the J gene lost 9 bases, with 14 bases spanning the gap. This CDR3 reads CASSPTGRGQYF. The CDR3 bases are TGTGCCAGCAGCCCGACAGGGAGGGGGCAGTACTTC.